This T cell receptor beta chain derives from a study of blood T cells in healthy people across ages. The table lists this clonotype with a few counts. Its antigen remains unknown. V lost 1 base, J lost 5 bases, and 6 bases lay in between. Per the germline V gene, CDR1 is SGHDT and CDR2 is YYEEEE. The CDR3 spans 13 residues. Alongside a J-beta primer mix, a sample-barcoded 5' primer served in a second PCR lasting about 7 to 12 cycles. TCRdb processed the 5' RACE reads anew with MiXCR; each CDR3 protein has one entry. The table has around 900,000 distinct CDR3 sequences, 29% seen once; the top ten hold 17%. Study-level findings and limits: It was the long-lived donors that had more naive CD4+ cells and higher diversity than aged donors.

The chain employs TRBV5-6 and TRBJ1-4; D is undetermined. This TCR derives from a woman older than 75 in good health. The sample consisted of blood. The CDR3 DNA follows: TGTGCCAGCAGCTTGCTCCCCAATGAAAAACTGTTTTTT. Translating gives CASSLLPNEKLFF.